The 16 T cell receptor beta chains below come from one sample, sequenced in a study of control samples from healthy donors and cancer patients. Clones were sequenced by immunoSEQ multiplex PCR, and TCRdb holds only the in-frame ones, with some missing. Among approximately 140,000 clones listed, about nine tenths were seen once. Sequences were obtained from PBMCs. The receptors come from a man aged 50-59 years with head and neck cancer.

V and J are TRBV29-1 and TRBJ1-6; D remains ambiguous. The CDR3 runs to 13 residues. Germline V lookup: CDR1 SQVTM, CDR2 ANQGSEA. Trimming cost V 5 bases and J 7 bases, with 12 bases left between them. The CDR3 spells CSVSDKNNSPLHF. The DNA of the CDR3 is TGCAGCGTTTCTGACAAGAACAATTCACCCCTCCACTTT.

The V and J genes are TRBV2 and TRBJ1-2; D perhaps matches TRBD1 (5 bases). Trimming stripped 3 bases from V and 8 bases from J, with 13 bases between. CDR3 length: 13 amino acids. Per germline, CDR1 SNHLY and CDR2 FYNNEI. DNA for the CDR3: TGTGCCAGCAGTGAGCAGGGAAAGGTCGGCTACACCTTC. Its protein is CASSEQGKVGYTF.

The chain joins TRBV29-1 to TRBJ1-2, with no clear D. The V end lost 5 bases, the J end lost 3 bases, and 13 bases lay between the germline ends. Germline assignment: CDR1 SQVTM and CDR2 ANQGSEA. This CDR3 has 13 residues. CDR3 coding DNA: TGCAGCGTTCTGAGGTCCGACTACTATGGCTACACCTTC. As protein: CSVLRSDYYGYTF.

On this clone: Other DNA sequences in this specimen translate into the identical CDR3. The rearrangement uses TRBV3-1 (or the pseudogene TRBV3-2) and TRBJ2-5; D is undetermined. The CDR3 consists of 13 residues. In germline, CDR1 is LGHDT, CDR2 YNNKEL (reference sequence). With 0 bases removed from V and 5 bases from J, the gap between germline ends came to 7 bases. CDR3 loop: CASSQDFGETQYF. The CDR3 region has the DNA TGTGCCAGCAGCCAAGACTTCGGCGAGACCCAGTACTTC.

The chain has TRBV7-9 and TRBJ2-7, with no clear D. The CDR3 length is 15 residues. Germline values: CDR1 SEHNR, CDR2 FQNEAQ (reference sequence). Trimming took off 1 base at V and 0 bases at J, with 10 bases between the two ends. The CDR3 is CASSLGPESSYEQYF. CDR3 bases: TGTGCCAGCAGCTTAGGGCCGGAGTCCTCCTACGAGCAGTACTTC.

V usage is TRBV19 and J usage is TRBJ1-4; D not resolved. The CDR3 is 13 residues long. The germline V gene encodes CDR1 LNHDA and CDR2 SQIVND (reference sequence). Trimming shortened V by 10 bases and J by 0 bases, and 9 bases separated the two germline ends. The CDR3 DNA follows: TGTGCCACGAGAGAGGCAACTAATGAAAAACTGTTTTTT. Its translation is CATREATNEKLFF.

The rearrangement links TRBV5-4 to TRBJ2-7; D is possibly TRBD1 or TRBD2 (6 bases each). There are 14 residues in the CDR3. V dropped 2 bases and J dropped 3 bases, with 12 bases sitting between them. The germline V gene has CDR1 SGHNT and CDR2 YYREEE (reference sequence). The CDR3 reads CASSLGGGIYEQYF. The CDR3 DNA follows: TGTGCCAGCAGCTTAGGAGGGGGAATCTACGAGCAGTACTTC.

This clone came up once. The V gene is TRBV29-1, the J gene TRBJ1-5, with TRBD1 matching 7 bases. V dropped 4 bases and J dropped 6; count of bases not matched to a gene: 3. The germline V gene encodes CDR1 SQVTM and CDR2 ANQGSEA. The CDR3 runs 12 residues. DNA of the CDR3: TGCAGCGTTGTGGCAGGGGGTCAGCCCCAGCATTTT. Protein sequence: CSVVAGGQPQHF.

V usage is TRBV7-9 and J usage is TRBJ1-1, with D perhaps TRBD1 (5 bases). Germline-derived CDR1 and CDR2 are SEHNR and FQNEAQ (reference sequence). The CDR3 runs 15 residues. V was shortened by 2 bases and J by 0 bases, with 10 bases between the two germline ends. CDR3 in DNA: TGTGCCAGCAGCTTAAGTGACAGCATGAACACTGAAGCTTTCTTT. Its protein product is CASSLSDSMNTEAFF.

The genes are TRBV30 and TRBJ2-7; D is unresolved. Germline V gene sequence: CDR1 GTSNPN, CDR2 SVGIG (reference sequence). This CDR3 is 11 amino acids long. V lost 1 base and J lost 3, with 4 bases in between. CDR3 bases: TGTGCCTGGAGTGCGGGCTACGAGCAGTACTTC. Its protein product is CAWSAGYEQYF.

The chain is built from TRBV3-1 (or the pseudogene TRBV3-2) and TRBJ2-7, with TRBD2 matching over 9 bases. Germline values: CDR1 LGHDT, CDR2 YNNKEL (reference sequence). V shed 1 base and J 3 bases; nucleotides not matched to a gene: 4. The CDR3 has 15 residues. The CDR3 region is CASSQVLAGNYEQYF. In DNA form, the CDR3 reads TGTGCCAGCAGCCAAGTACTAGCGGGCAACTACGAGCAGTACTTC.

This clone was detected once. The V and J genes are TRBV3-1 (or the pseudogene TRBV3-2) and TRBJ1-1, with a possible D match to TRBD1 (6 bases). V lost 4 bases, J lost 4 bases, and 13 bases lay in between. This CDR3 comprises 14 residues. Germline loops: CDR1 LGHDT, CDR2 YNNKEL (reference sequence). The CDR3 DNA reads as TGTGCCAGCAGCCTGTGGACAGTCAGCACTGAAGCTTTCTTT. Amino acids: CASSLWTVSTEAFF.

The chain carries TRBV28 and TRBJ1-5; weak D call: TRBD1 (6 bases). Trimming took 1 base from V and 2 from J, leaving 9 bases between them. The CDR3 has 15 residues. Germline-derived CDR1 and CDR2 are MDHEN and SYDVKM. The CDR3 DNA reads as TGTGCCAGCAGTTTATTAGGGGGAGGCAATCAGCCCCAGCATTTT. It yields the protein CASSLLGGGNQPQHF.

The rearrangement joins TRBV3-1 (or the pseudogene TRBV3-2) to TRBJ2-5; D might be TRBD1 (5 bases). CDR1 LGHDT and CDR2 YNNKEL come from the germline V gene (reference sequence). V lost 4 bases to trimming and J lost 3 bases, with 18 bases between them. This CDR3 contains 16 residues. This chain's CDR3 is CASSPPQDTKKETQYF. CDR3 DNA sequence: TGTGCCAGCAGCCCCCCCCAGGACACAAAAAAAGAGACCCAGTACTTC.

The gene calls are TRBV7-9 and TRBJ2-1; a possible D gene is TRBD1 (6 bases). V shed 5 bases and J shed 0 bases, with 11 bases lying between them. CDR3 length: 15 amino acids. The germline V gene has CDR1 SEHNR and CDR2 FQNEAQ (reference sequence). CDR3 nucleotide sequence: TGTGCCAGCAGCCCCGGACAGACCTCCTACAATGAGCAGTTCTTC. Its translation: CASSPGQTSYNEQFF.

V is TRBV5-1 and J is TRBJ2-7, with 10 bases lining up with TRBD2. In germline, CDR1 is SGHRS, CDR2 YFSETQ. The CDR3 extends over 13 amino acids. V lost 1 base, J lost 5 bases, and 0 bases stayed unmatched. CDR3: CASSLTSGDEQYF. CDR3 sequence (DNA): TGCGCCAGCAGCTTGACTAGCGGGGACGAGCAGTACTTC.